This TCR beta chain is from a study of T cells expressing NK-cell markers. After re-calling the 5' RACE reads, TCRdb lists one entry per CDR3 protein, DNA absent. This sample's table has about 450,000 distinct CDR3 sequences. This CDR3 has 14 amino acids. Germline V gene sequence: CDR1 SGHRS, CDR2 YFSETQ. Sequenced: blood T cells: a sorted CD56 or NKG2C T cell subset, CD4+ or CD8+ T cells, or bulk PBMC T cells (not recorded which). The chain couples TRBV5-1 to TRBJ1-1. The sequence came from a woman aged 18-70 years in good health. CDR3 loop: CASSLALSNTEAFF. Full variable domain (remainder filled in from reference TRBV5-1 and TRBJ1-1): KAGVTQTPRYLIKTRGQQVTLSCSPISGHRSVSWYQQTPGQGLQFLFEYFSETQRNKGNFPGRFSGRQFSNSRSEMNVSTLELGDSALYLCASSLALSNTEAFFGQGTRLTVV.